These T cell receptor beta chains were read from a single sample in a study of a mutant IDH1 vaccine in newly diagnosed glioma. Only in-frame clones appear in the TCRdb table, and some are missing; sequencing was by immunoSEQ multiplex PCR. The top ten hold 0.61% of the sample, which has over 95,000 clones, 75% to 90% seen once. Which antigens these TCRs recognize remains unknown. Sequenced here: PBMCs, sampled from a glioma patient whose treatment included an IDH1 peptide vaccine. These receptor sequences come from a woman between 50 and 59 years old with glioma. The CDR3 runs from the conserved cysteine through the conserved F or W. A D gene is named only where the DNA matches it firmly. Rows may omit the clone size; those that give it use once, few, many or a size class.

-	TRBV7-9	-	TRBJ1-5	CASSGDGFNQPQHF	TGTGCCAGCAGCGGCGACGGATTCAATCAGCCCCAGCATTTT
-	TRBV6-5	-	TRBJ2-7	CASRISGPGSYEQYF	TGTGCCAGCAGAATTAGCGGCCCAGGCTCCTACGAGCAGTACTTC
-	TRBV6-1	-	TRBJ2-2	CASSQRGAGPGELFF	TGTGCCAGCAGCCAGAGGGGGGCCGGACCCGGGGAGCTGTTTTTT
-	TRBV4-2	few	TRBJ1-2	CASSHANRRANYGYTF	TGTGCCAGCAGCCATGCGAACAGAAGAGCTAACTATGGCTACACCTTC
-	TRBV6-6	-	TRBJ1-2	CASRVLGRDGYTF	TGTGCCAGCAGGGTCCTAGGGAGGGATGGCTACACCTTC
-	TRBV18	-	TRBJ2-3	CASSLRGPPTDTQYF	TGTGCCAGCTCACTCCGGGGGCCCCCCACAGATACGCAGTATTTT
-	TRBV5-1	-	TRBJ2-5	CASSLRWGETQYF	TGCGCCAGCAGCTTGAGGTGGGGAGAGACCCAGTACTTC
TRBD2	TRBV9	-	TRBJ2-1	CASSVALTSGRGIDEQFF	TGTGCCAGCAGCGTAGCTCTGACTAGCGGGAGGGGTATTGATGAGCAGTTCTTC
-	TRBV6-5	-	TRBJ2-1	CASSQRRDNEQFF	TGTGCCAGCAGCCAAAGGAGGGACAATGAGCAGTTCTTC
TRBD1	TRBV28	-	TRBJ2-6	CASLTGGEFGANVLTF	TGTGCCTCCTTGACAGGGGGCGAATTCGGGGCCAACGTCCTGACTTTC
TRBD2	TRBV2	-	TRBJ2-1	CASNRLAGSEQFF	TGTGCCAGCAACCGACTAGCGGGGAGTGAGCAGTTCTTC
TRBD1	TRBV6-5	-	TRBJ1-6	CASNRGSAYSPLHF	TGTGCCAGCAACAGGGGATCGGCGTATTCACCCCTCCACTTT
-	TRBV2	-	TRBJ1-5	CASSEVGVGNQPQHF	TGTGCCAGCAGTGAAGTGGGTGTCGGCAATCAGCCCCAGCATTTT
-	TRBV9	few	TRBJ2-1	CASSLNRDEQFF	TGTGCCAGCAGCTTGAACAGAGATGAGCAGTTCTTC
-	TRBV28	-	TRBJ2-3	CASSSLGSTDTQYF	TGTGCCAGCAGTTCCCTAGGGAGCACAGATACGCAGTATTTT
TRBD2	TRBV5-1	-	TRBJ2-5	CASSGGVEYGTQYF	TGCGCCAGCAGTGGGGGGGTCGAGTACGGGACCCAGTACTTC
-	TRBV28	once	TRBJ2-7	CASSLRVPPYEQYF	TGTGCCAGCAGTTTAAGGGTCCCCCCCTACGAGCAGTACTTC
TRBD2	TRBV10-3	once	TRBJ2-5	CAISEIAGAQETQYF	TGTGCCATCAGTGAGATAGCGGGAGCCCAAGAGACCCAGTACTTC
TRBD2	TRBV30	-	TRBJ2-6	CAWSGGEGSGANVLTF	TGTGCCTGGTCGGGGGGGGAGGGCTCTGGGGCCAACGTCCTGACTTTC
-	TRBV10-3	-	TRBJ2-1	CAISDSAADYNEQFF	TGTGCCATCAGTGATTCAGCGGCGGACTACAATGAGCAGTTCTTC
TRBD1	TRBV9	once	TRBJ1-1	CASSVGSWGTGGTEAFF	TGTGCCAGCAGCGTAGGGTCGTGGGGGACAGGGGGCACTGAAGCTTTCTTT
-	TRBV2	-	TRBJ1-4	CASSDSIGIGPTNEKLFF	TGTGCCAGCAGTGATTCAATAGGGATCGGACCCACTAATGAAAAACTGTTTTTT
TRBD2	TRBV18	-	TRBJ2-3	CASSPAGGPITDTQYF	TGTGCCAGCTCACCAGCGGGAGGGCCTATCACAGATACGCAGTATTTT
-	TRBV6-5	-	TRBJ1-1	CASSYSGGEAFF	TGTGCCAGCAGTTACTCGGGGGGGGAAGCTTTCTTT
-	TRBV9	-	TRBJ2-2	CASSPTGYGELFF	TGTGCCAGCAGCCCGACGGGGTACGGGGAGCTGTTTTTT
-	TRBV7-9	-	TRBJ2-7	CASTAERQQYF	TGTGCCAGCACCGCCGAGAGGCAGCAGTACTTC
-	TRBV5-8	-	TRBJ1-2	CASSFGDSGYTF	TGTGCCAGCAGCTTCGGGGACTCAGGCTACACCTTC
TRBD1	TRBV27	-	TRBJ2-3	CASSASADRETYGDTQYF	TGTGCCAGCAGTGCCTCAGCGGACAGGGAGACTTATGGAGATACGCAGTATTTT
-	TRBV6-1	once	TRBJ1-6	CASSYDGNNSPLHF	TGTGCCAGCAGTTATGATGGGAACAATTCACCCCTCCACTTT
TRBD1	TRBV28	-	TRBJ1-4	CASSSSGQPTNEKLFF	TGTGCCAGCAGTTCCTCGGGACAGCCAACTAATGAAAAACTGTTTTTT
TRBD1	TRBV10-3	-	TRBJ1-2	CAITPDRQDGYTF	TGTGCCATCACCCCGGACAGGCAGGATGGCTACACCTTC
-	TRBV19	-	TRBJ2-3	CASSIGGDTQYF	TGTGCCAGTAGTATCGGGGGTGATACGCAGTATTTT
TRBD2	TRBV11-2	-	TRBJ2-3	CASSFTSGTTDTQYF	TGTGCCAGCAGCTTCACTAGCGGTACCACAGATACGCAGTATTTT